Each of the 4 T cell receptor beta chains below was sequenced from the same sample in a study of vaccination and CD4 T cells after COVID-19. At the Johns Hopkins FTIC core, DNA taken from cultured CD4+ T cells was sequenced by way of the Oncomine TCR Beta short-read assay. TCRdb used MiXCR to reprocess the PCR reads, holding one entry per CDR3 protein. The repertoire consists of about 25,000 distinct CDR3 sequences, with 60% to 80% occurring once and the leading ten covering roughly 16%. Treatment meaning: roughly 11-day PBMC culture with coronavirus spike peptide pools or control peptides (ViraFEST assay). For these TCRs, the target antigens are not known. The sequences come from CD4+ T cells from blood, cultured in vitro, collected after SARS-CoV-2 vaccination. The receptors here all came from a human donor who received a COVID-19 vaccine.

This clonotype was seen more than once but under ten times. This chain connects TRBV19 to TRBJ1-2, with D hard to call. V was pared by 7 bases and J by 8 bases, with 20 bases between. The CDR3 runs to 14 residues. Germline V gene sequence: CDR1 LNHDA, CDR2 SQIVND (reference sequence). Here the CDR3 reads CASTEWSGTSGYTF. For the CDR3, the DNA is TGTGCCAGTACCGAATGGTCGGGTACTAGCGGCTACACCTTC.

Note on this clonotype: One junction end disagrees with the germline gene, perhaps due to a read error. The V gene is TRBV7-9, the J gene TRBJ2-7, with 14 bases matching TRBD2. The CDR3 has 18 amino acids. The germline V gene encodes CDR1 SEHNR and CDR2 FQNEAQ (reference sequence). The CDR3 here is CAGSSGTSGGRSSYEQYF. CDR3 DNA: TGTGCCGGCAGCTCGGGGACTAGCGGGGGCCGCAGCTCCTACGAGCAGTACTTC.

In this sample, this clonotype turned up once. CDR3 sequence reads: CASSKGPSAPWDSGSYEQYF. Written as DNA, the CDR3 is TGTGCCAGCAGCAAAGGACCTTCGGCCCCCTGGGACAGCGGGAGCTACGAGCAGTACTTC. The chain combines TRBV21-1 with TRBJ2-7; the table gives TRBD2 as D, unverified against the DNA. TRBV21-1 constitutes a pseudogene. This CDR3 has 20 amino acids.

The rearrangement joins TRBV28 to TRBJ2-1, with D perhaps matching TRBD2 (6 bases). Trimming left V 2 bases short and J 3 bases short, with 11 bases between. The CDR3 totals 15 residues. Germline CDR1 MDHEN, CDR2 SYDVKM. The CDR3 loop is CASSLRGRSYNEQFF. DNA for the CDR3: TGTGCCAGCAGTTTACGGGGGAGAAGCTACAATGAGCAGTTCTTC.